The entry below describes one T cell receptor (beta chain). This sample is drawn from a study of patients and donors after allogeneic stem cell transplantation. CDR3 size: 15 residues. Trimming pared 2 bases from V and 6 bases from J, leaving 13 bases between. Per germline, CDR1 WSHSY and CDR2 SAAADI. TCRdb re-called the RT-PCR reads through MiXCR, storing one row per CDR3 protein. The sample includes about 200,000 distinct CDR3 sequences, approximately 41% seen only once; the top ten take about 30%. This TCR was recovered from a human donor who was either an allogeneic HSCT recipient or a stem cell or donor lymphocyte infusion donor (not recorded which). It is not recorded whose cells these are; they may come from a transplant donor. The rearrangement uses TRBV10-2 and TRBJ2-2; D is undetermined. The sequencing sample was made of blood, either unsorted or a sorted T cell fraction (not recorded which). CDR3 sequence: CASSETLGGSGELFF. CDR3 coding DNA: TGCGCCAGCAGTGAGACCTTGGGTGGTTCCGGGGAGCTGTTTTTT.